These 18 T cell receptor beta chains were all obtained from the same sample, sequenced in a study of metastatic and nonmetastatic thyroid tumors. All patients reached thyroid surgery having received no treatment beforehand. TCRdb recomputed clones from the PCR reads via MiXCR. The sample has 33,000 or so clones, roughly 20% seen once. The material sequenced was blood. The receptors originated from a female donor with papillary thyroid cancer or a benign thyroid nodule (not recorded which). Some clones in this sample may be carry-over from other donors' samples.

This clone was counted a few times. V and J are TRBV25-1 and TRBJ2-5; 9 nucleotides align to TRBD1. With 1 base clipped from V and 4 bases from J, the junction kept 4 bases outside the gene matches. The CDR3 has 15 amino acids. CDR1 is MGHDK, CDR2 SYGVNS, per germline. For the CDR3, the DNA is TGTGCCAGCAGTGAATTCAGGGGACAGGGAGAGACCCAGTACTTC. As protein: CASSEFRGQGETQYF.

Many counts were recorded for this clone. CDR3 sequence reads: CASSLVAAELSTDTQYF. The DNA for the CDR3 is TGTGCCAGCAGTTTAGTAGCAGCGGAGCTTAGCACAGATACGCAGTATTTT. J is TRBJ2-3 and V is TRBV12-3 or TRBV12-4, with D possibly TRBD2 on 5 matching bases. This CDR3 contains 17 residues. V gave up 1 base and J gave up 0 bases, with 14 bases separating them.

The rearrangement uses TRBV19 and TRBJ2-2, with TRBD2 matching over 8 bases. Trimming cost V 9 bases and J 6 bases; bases outside gene matches: 9. Germline CDR1 is LNHDA and CDR2 is SQIVND (reference sequence). The CDR3 has 14 residues. CDR3 nucleotide sequence: TGTGCCAGCAGGGAAGTAGCGGGATCCGGGGAGCTGTTTTTT. This sequence encodes CASREVAGSGELFF.

Only one count was recorded for this clone. The CDR3 coding sequence is TGTGCCAGCAGCTTCAGCCGATCCTACAATGAGCAGTTCTTC. Amino acids: CASSFSRSYNEQFF. V and J are TRBV7-2 and TRBJ2-1; the D is unclear. This CDR3 contains 14 residues. V gave up 3 bases and J gave up 1 base, with 7 bases separating them. The germline V gene encodes CDR1 SGHTA and CDR2 FQGNSA.

In its sample, this clone was seen a few times. The chain is built from TRBV11-3 and TRBJ1-2; no clear D. Germline lookup yields CDR1 SGHNT and CDR2 YENEEA. The ends were cut back, 0 bases at V and 0 bases at J, with 5 bases in the middle. The CDR3 runs 14 residues. DNA of the CDR3: TGTGCCAGCAGCTTAGAGGGGTCTAACTATGGCTACACCTTC. Protein: CASSLEGSNYGYTF.

This clone appeared many times. This rearrangement joins TRBV27 to TRBJ2-1; D call uncertain. This CDR3 comprises 12 residues. Trimming left V 7 bases short and J 7 bases short, with 11 bases between. Looked up from germline, CDR1 is MNHEY and CDR2 is SMNVEV (reference sequence). CDR3 in amino acids: CASKGRLNEQFF. The CDR3 DNA is TGTGCCAGCAAAGGCAGGCTAAATGAGCAGTTCTTC.

This clone came up a few times. The CDR3 here is CASRGDSYEQYF. The CDR3 bases are TGTGCCAGCAGAGGGGACAGCTACGAGCAGTACTTC. J is TRBJ2-7 and V is TRBV2; the match to TRBD1 covers 7 bases. V shed 6 bases and J 3 bases; nucleotides not matched to a gene: 2. CDR3 length: 12 amino acids. Germline CDR1 reads SNHLY; CDR2 reads FYNNEI.

This clone was detected many times. V is TRBV4-1 and J is TRBJ1-4; the D gene is possibly TRBD1 (6 bases). The V end was cut by 6 bases, the J end by 8 bases, with 16 bases between. This CDR3 region has 14 residues. Germline V gene lookup returns CDR1 MGHRA and CDR2 YSYEKL. CDR3 bases: TGCGCCAGCAGGACAGGAGGGGGGGGGGAAAAACTGTTTTTT. Translation gives CASRTGGGGEKLFF.

The V and J genes are TRBV5-1 and TRBJ1-6; no clear D. The CDR3 loop spans 17 amino acids. With 4 bases removed from V and 7 bases from J, the gap between germline ends came to 21 bases. Germline CDR1 is SGHRS and CDR2 is YFSETQ. In DNA form, the CDR3 reads TGCGCCAGCAGCAAACAAACTGCCGGGAGAACGAATTCACCCCTCCACTTT. Residues: CASSKQTAGRTNSPLHF.

In this sample, this clone turned up a few times. The chain couples TRBV7-9 to TRBJ2-4; D ambiguous. Germline lookup yields CDR1 SEHNR and CDR2 FQNEAQ (reference sequence). The CDR3 has 12 residues. The germline V and J ends were trimmed by 3 bases and 6 bases, with 6 bases remaining between them. CDR3 bases: TGTGCCAGCAGCTTTGATGGAAACATTCAGTACTTC. Protein sequence: CASSFDGNIQYF.

This clone occurred many times. This chain connects TRBV20-1 to TRBJ2-3; the D gene is possibly TRBD2 (7 bases). The V gene lost 6 bases and the J gene lost 8 bases, with 21 bases spanning the gap. Per the germline V gene, CDR1 is DFQATT and CDR2 is SNEGSKA (reference sequence). The CDR3 has 14 residues. The CDR3: CSAELRGLAVTQYF. The CDR3 DNA follows: TGCAGTGCAGAGCTGCGGGGGCTCGCCGTTACGCAGTATTTT.

This clone was picked up many times. The V gene is TRBV7-3, the J gene TRBJ2-3, with 7 bases fitting TRBD1. Germline trimming cut 5 bases from V and 4 bases from J; bases unmatched to any gene: 9. CDR1 SGHTA and CDR2 FQGTGA come from the germline V gene. There are 15 residues in the CDR3. Written as DNA, the CDR3 is TGTGCCAGCAGCAAAAGACAGGGAAGGTCAGATACGCAGTATTTT. Its translation is CASSKRQGRSDTQYF.

The chain links TRBV11-2 to TRBJ2-5, with 15 bases matching TRBD2. V shed 5 bases and J 5 bases; nucleotides not matched to a gene: 12. CDR1 SGHAT and CDR2 FQNNGV come from the germline V gene. The CDR3 length is 18 residues. The CDR3 region is CASSGARTSGGARETQYF. CDR3 DNA sequence: TGTGCCAGCAGCGGAGCCAGGACTAGCGGGGGGGCCCGGGAGACCCAGTACTTC.

This clone came up a few times. This chain joins TRBV6-2 or TRBV6-3 and TRBJ1-2, with D perhaps matching TRBD1 (6 bases). This CDR3 comprises 14 residues. Trimming removed 0 bases at V and 6 bases at J, with 11 bases between. The germline CDR1 and CDR2 sequences are MNHEY and SVGEGT. The CDR3 DNA reads TGTGCCAGCAGTTACTCCGGGGGGGCAGATGGCTACACCTTC. Translated, it gives CASSYSGGADGYTF.

This sequence joins TRBV11-2 and TRBJ2-7; 11 bases line up with TRBD2. Germline loops: CDR1 SGHAT, CDR2 FQNNGV. The J segment lost 4 bases and the V segment lost 2 bases, leaving 7 bases of the junction unmatched. The CDR3 is 16 residues long. CDR3 in amino acids: CASSLFTSGRGYEQYF. The CDR3 nucleotides are TGTGCCAGCAGCTTATTCACTAGCGGGAGAGGGTACGAGCAGTACTTC.

The V gene is TRBV30, the J gene TRBJ2-1; TRBD1 agrees at 11 bases. The CDR3 contains 15 residues. Germline V gene sequence: CDR1 GTSNPN, CDR2 SVGIG (reference sequence). V was clipped by 0 bases and J by 4 bases; unmatched bases: 2. This chain's CDR3 is CAWSVGQGDYNEQFF. DNA of the CDR3: TGTGCCTGGAGTGTGGGACAGGGGGATTACAATGAGCAGTTCTTC.

The chain carries TRBV20-1 and TRBJ1-1; D is undetermined. The germline V gene encodes CDR1 DFQATT and CDR2 SNEGSKA (reference sequence). CDR3 length equals 13 residues. V was pared by 3 bases and J by 3 bases, with 11 bases between. Here the CDR3 DNA reads TGCAGTGCTAGTGGCGGTGGGGACACTGAAGCTTTCTTT. Its protein is CSASGGGDTEAFF.

This rearrangement joins TRBV5-8 to TRBJ1-3; D is undetermined. The CDR3 runs to 14 residues. The germline V gene has CDR1 SGHTS and CDR2 YDEGEE. With 0 bases removed from V and 0 bases from J, the gap between germline ends came to 4 bases. The CDR3 coding sequence is TGTGCCAGCAGCTTGGACCGCTCTGGAAACACCATATATTTT. Protein: CASSLDRSGNTIYF. The full variable domain, with the rest looked up from reference TRBV5-8 and TRBJ1-3, is EAGVTQSPTHLIKTRGQQATLRCSPISGHTSVYWYQQALGLGLQFLLWYDEGEERNRGNFPPRFSGRQFPNYSSELNVNALELEDSALYLCASSLDRSGNTIYFGEGSWLTVV.